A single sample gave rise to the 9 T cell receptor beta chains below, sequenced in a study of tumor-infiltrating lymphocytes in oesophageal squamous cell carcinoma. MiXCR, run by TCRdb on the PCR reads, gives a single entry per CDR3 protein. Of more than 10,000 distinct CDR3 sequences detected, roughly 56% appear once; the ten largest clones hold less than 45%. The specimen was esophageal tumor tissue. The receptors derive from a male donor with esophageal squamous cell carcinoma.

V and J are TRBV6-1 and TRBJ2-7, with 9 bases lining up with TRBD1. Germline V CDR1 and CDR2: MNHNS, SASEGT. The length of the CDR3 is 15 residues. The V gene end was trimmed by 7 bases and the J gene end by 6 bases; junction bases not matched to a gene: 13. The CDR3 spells CASTGANRGLSEQYF. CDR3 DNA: TGTGCCAGCACCGGGGCCAACAGGGGGCTAAGCGAGCAGTACTTC.

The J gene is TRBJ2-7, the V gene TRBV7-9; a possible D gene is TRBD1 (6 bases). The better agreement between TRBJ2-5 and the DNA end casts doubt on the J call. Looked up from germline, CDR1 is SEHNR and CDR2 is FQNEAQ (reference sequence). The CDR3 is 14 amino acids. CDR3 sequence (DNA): TGTGCCAGCAGCCCTAATCCAGGGGAAGAGACCCAGTACTTC. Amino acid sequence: CASSPNPGEETQYF.

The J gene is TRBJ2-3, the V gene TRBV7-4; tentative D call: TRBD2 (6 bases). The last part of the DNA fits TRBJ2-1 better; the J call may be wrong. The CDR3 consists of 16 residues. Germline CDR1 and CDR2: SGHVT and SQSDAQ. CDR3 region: CASSVTPSVLGNEQFF. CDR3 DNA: TGTGCCAGCAGCGTCACCCCTAGCGTGTTAGGCAATGAGCAGTTCTTC.

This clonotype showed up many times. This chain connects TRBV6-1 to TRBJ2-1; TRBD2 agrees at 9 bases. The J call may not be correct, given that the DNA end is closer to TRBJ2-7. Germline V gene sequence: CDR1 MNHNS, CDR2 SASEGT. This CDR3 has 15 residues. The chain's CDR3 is CASSSTSGWYNEQYF. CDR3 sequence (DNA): TGTGCCAGCAGTTCTACTAGCGGGTGGTACAATGAGCAGTACTTC.

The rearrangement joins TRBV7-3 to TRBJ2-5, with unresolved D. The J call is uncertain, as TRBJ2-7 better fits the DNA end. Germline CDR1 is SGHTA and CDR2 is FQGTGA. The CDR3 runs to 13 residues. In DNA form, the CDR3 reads TGTGCCAGCAGCTTAGATACGGGTTTCGAGCAGTACTTC. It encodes CASSLDTGFEQYF.

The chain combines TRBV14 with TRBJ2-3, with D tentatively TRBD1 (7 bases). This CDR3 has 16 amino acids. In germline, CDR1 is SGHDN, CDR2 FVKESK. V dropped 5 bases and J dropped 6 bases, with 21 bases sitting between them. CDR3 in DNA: TGTGCCAGCAGCGGAAGACAGGGTAGCGGAACTGATACGCAGTATTTT. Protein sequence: CASSGRQGSGTDTQYF. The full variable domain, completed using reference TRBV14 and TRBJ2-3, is EAGVTQFPSHSVIEKGQTVTLRCDPISGHDNLYWYRRVMGKEIKFLLHFVKESKQDESGMPNNRFLAERTGGTYSTLKVQPAELEDSGVYFCASSGRQGSGTDTQYFGPGTRLTVL.

The CDR3 loop is CASSSGGASGYNEQFF. CDR3 coding DNA: TGTGCCAGCAGTTCCGGGGGCGCTAGCGGCTACAATGAGCAGTTCTTC. This chain connects TRBV28 to TRBJ2-1, with D possibly matching TRBD2 (7 bases). The CDR3 extends over 16 amino acids. Trimming shortened V by 4 bases and J by 3 bases, and 16 bases separated the two germline ends. In germline, CDR1 is MDHEN, CDR2 SYDVKM.

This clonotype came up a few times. CDR3 region: CATSDLVSSTDTQYF. CDR3 in DNA: TGTGCCACCAGTGATTTGGTGTCTAGCACAGATACGCAGTATTTT. This chain connects TRBV24-1 to TRBJ2-3; D gene unclear. The CDR3 length is 15 residues. Between the trimmed V and J ends, which lost 0 bases and 0 bases, there was a span of 6 bases. Germline lookup yields CDR1 KGHDR and CDR2 SFDVKD.

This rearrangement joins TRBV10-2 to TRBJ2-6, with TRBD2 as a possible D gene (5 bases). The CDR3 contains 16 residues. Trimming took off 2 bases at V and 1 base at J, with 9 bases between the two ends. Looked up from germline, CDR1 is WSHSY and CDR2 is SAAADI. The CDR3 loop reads CASSEHPGSGANVLTF. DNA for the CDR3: TGCGCCAGCAGTGAGCATCCGGGATCTGGGGCCAACGTCCTGACTTTC.